The present entry profiles one T cell receptor (beta chain) with its context. Its recognized antigen is unknown. It has no much larger one-base neighbor in the sample; base qualities were not kept. The donors were roughly 40 Caucasian individuals from Russia, aged 6 to 90 years, who were systemically healthy. Ten milliliters of peripheral blood were drawn from each donor into EDTA-treated Vacutainer tubes. Ficoll-Paque density-gradient centrifugation was used to isolate PBMCs, with at least 6.5 million per sample. Total RNA was extracted from PBMCs with Trizol reagent, with at least 6 micrograms obtained per sample. For every donor, flow cytometry on a PBMC aliquot measured the percentage of naive CD45RAhigh/CD27high T cells. The method was 5' RACE. This sample was sequenced with an Illumina HiSeq 2500. A second 7 to 11 cycle PCR used a sample-barcoded 5' primer and a J-beta primer mix. A template-switch 5' adaptor carrying 12 random nucleotides introduced a unique molecular identifier onto each TCR beta cDNA molecule. At least 2.5 million CDR3-containing paired-end reads were obtained from each sample. All of the RNA was converted into first-strand cDNA using the Mint cDNA synthesis kit, with a TRBC-specific oligonucleotide serving as the primer. Following uracil-DNA glycosylase treatment, all cDNA underwent a first 18-cycle PCR with the universal primers M1SS and BC2_uni_R. The study's own analysis went as follows. Each sample was normalized by randomly selecting 1 million high-quality reads, each carrying a distinct molecular identifier. Reads with shared molecular identifiers were discarded instead of being binned into consensus sequences. CDR3 identification, clonotype clustering and error correction used MiTCR with a Q25 quality threshold and the strictest error-elimination algorithm. A nonparametric unseen species model using Euler transformation provided a lower-bound estimate of total TCR beta diversity. Through fastp at Q25 and MiXCR, TCRdb rebuilt clones from the public reads, retaining in-frame beta chains. Identical CDR3 proteins give one entry, which carries the most common genes and DNA. TCRdb's processing, not the study's, gives the V and J calls here. For this sample the table gives about 730,000 distinct CDR3 sequences, of which approximately 43% were detected only once. Of the sample, around 20% is held by the ten largest clones.

This entry belongs to a study of blood T cells in healthy people across ages (dated by TCRdb to between 2015 and 2017). Context from the whole study: In model experiments, template switching captured roughly one uniquely barcoded TCR beta cDNA molecule for every two T cells. To track age-related changes in TCR beta repertoire diversity, the study relied on deep sequencing normalized with unique cDNA molecular identifiers. Donors were grouped into four age groups: young (average about 15 years), middle-aged (about 38), aged (roughly 62) and long-lived (just over 80). To avoid experimental bias, donors of different ages were spread randomly across the sequencing lanes. Two additional independent replicas of 1 million unique cDNA reads from the same blood draw were analyzed for two donors (one aged 18 to 30 and one aged 80 or older).

General findings and caveats noted by the study authors: Observed TCR beta diversity per million T cells fell roughly linearly with age, and a significant reduction was already apparent by age approximately 41. Because donor CMV infection status was unknown, age-related changes in expanded clonotypes were potentially confounded. Estimates of total diversity based on one million sequenced T cells were regarded as lower bounds and as underestimates. Compared with the aged group, more naive CD4+ T cells, fewer expanded clones and increased TCR diversity were shown by the long-lived group, suggesting age selection. Bulk unsorted PBMC profiling prevented conclusive comparison of naive and antigen-experienced compartments. The percentage of naive T cells measured by flow cytometry correlated strongly with observed TCR beta diversity.

For CDR1 and CDR2, the germline V gene lists ENHRY and SYGVKD. There are 15 amino acids in the CDR3, from cysteine to phenylalanine inclusive. This entry keeps only the CDR3 DNA: 45 bases, framed from base 1. The germline V and J ends show losses of 4 bases and 1 base respectively, and no gene match explains 3 bases of the junction. The rearrangement joined TRBV10-3 to TRBJ1-5; TRBD1 agrees with 8 junctional bases. This TCR derives from a woman aged 55-69 years in good health. Sequenced input: blood. The DNA is TGTGCCATCAGTGCTCAGGGGGCGAGCAATCAGCCCCAGCATTTT. Translated, it gives CAISAQGASNQPQHF.